The present TCR beta chain was sequenced within a study of glioma-infiltrating T cells. Overall study findings and caveats: Signature shared blood CDR3 motifs were enriched in low-divergence and depleted in high-divergence patients.

This clonotype was seen just once. Its antigen is unidentified. The junction differs from germline at one of its ends, possibly a read error. Germline V CDR1 and CDR2: MNHEY, SMNVEV (reference sequence). The CDR3 covers 16 residues. Amplification of TCR alpha and beta CDR3 regions from RNA used iRepertoire nested multiplex PCR. MiXCR was run by TCRdb on the multiplex PCR reads, yielding one entry per CDR3 protein. There are 300,000 to 450,000 distinct CDR3 sequences in the sample; 41% occur only once, and approximately 12% lies in the top ten. The J gene is TRBJ1-2, the V gene TRBV27; the match to TRBD1 covers 7 bases. The source material was glioma tissue, nonneoplastic brain tissue, or PBMCs (not recorded which). The origin of this receptor is a human donor with low-grade glioma or glioblastoma, undergoing nonglioma brain surgery, or in good health (not recorded which). CDR3 sequence: CAISAEDRALYYGYTF. DNA for the CDR3: TGTGCCATCAGTGCAGAAGACAGGGCCCTTTACTATGGCTACACCTTC.